The 31 T cell receptor beta chains below were found in one sample sequenced in a study of T cells after posttransplantation cyclophosphamide. A marrow graft followed busulfan-fludarabine conditioning, with cyclophosphamide on days +3 and +4. The repertoire was sequenced with immunoSEQ multiplex PCR; TCRdb's copy has only in-frame clones and lacks some. Listed for the sample are tens of thousands of clones, none seen a single time. Sequencing was performed on PBMCs, taken after allogeneic stem cell transplant with posttransplant cyclophosphamide. These receptors all come from a male patient younger than 30 who received an allogeneic stem cell transplant from a related donor, was CMV-positive, and had no GVHD. A subset of T cells may come from the graft donor.

In this sample, this clone turned up many times. This chain connects TRBV19 to TRBJ1-5; D gene unclear. The CDR3 spans 13 residues. Germline V gene sequence: CDR1 LNHDA, CDR2 SQIVND (reference sequence). V lost 3 bases, J lost 4 bases, and 7 bases lay in between. The CDR3 spells CASSIEGNQPQHF. The CDR3 DNA reads TGTGCCAGTAGTATTGAGGGAAATCAGCCCCAGCATTTT.

This clone was counted ten times or more. The chain employs TRBV27 and TRBJ2-3; D uncertain. The CDR3 has 16 amino acids. The V end was cut by 7 bases, the J end by 1 base, with 18 bases between. The V gene's germline CDR1 is MNHEY and CDR2 SMNVEV (reference sequence). The CDR3 loop reads CASNELPSYRTDTQYF. For the CDR3, the DNA is TGTGCCAGCAACGAATTGCCTAGTTATCGCACAGATACGCAGTATTTT.

This clone occurred many times. The chain employs TRBV7-3 and TRBJ2-3; 12 bases agree with TRBD2. The CDR3 totals 18 residues. The J segment lost 4 bases and the V segment lost 3 bases, leaving 11 bases of the junction unmatched. CDR1 is SGHTA and CDR2 is FQGTGA in the germline V gene. Written as DNA, the CDR3 is TGTGCCAGCAGCTTGATCGGGCTAGCGGGAGGGCCCCCAGATACGCAGTATTTT. Its translation: CASSLIGLAGGPPDTQYF.

At least ten counts were recorded for this clone. The rearrangement links TRBV15 to TRBJ1-3; weak D call: TRBD1 (6 bases). CDR3 length: 15 residues. Trimming removed 1 base at V and 1 base at J, with 8 bases between. Germline V gene lookup returns CDR1 LNHNV and CDR2 YYDKDF (reference sequence). The CDR3 sequence: CATSRGQDSGNTIYF. CDR3 coding DNA: TGTGCCACCAGCAGAGGACAGGATTCTGGAAACACCATATATTTT.

The table lists this clone with many counts. This chain joins TRBV19 and TRBJ2-3; 7 nucleotides line up with TRBD2. With 0 bases clipped from V and 2 bases from J, the junction kept 5 bases outside the gene matches. CDR3 size: 16 residues. Germline CDR1 LNHDA, CDR2 SQIVND (reference sequence). The CDR3 DNA follows: TGTGCCAGTAGTATAGAGGGAGGGCATCTCACAGATACGCAGTATTTT. This codes for CASSIEGGHLTDTQYF.

The sample holds many counts of this clone. The chain recombines TRBV9 with TRBJ1-1, with D possibly being TRBD1 (5 bases). This CDR3 spans 15 amino acids. V was pared by 0 bases and J by 1 base, with 10 bases between. Germline loops: CDR1 SGDLS, CDR2 YYNGEE. CDR3 sequence: CASSVVGGSNTEAFF. The CDR3 bases are TGTGCCAGCAGCGTAGTCGGGGGATCGAACACTGAAGCTTTCTTT. Drawing the rest from reference TRBV9 and TRBJ1-1, the complete variable domain is DSGVTQTPKHLITATGQRVTLRCSPRSGDLSVYWYQQSLDQGLQFLIQYYNGEERAKGNILERFSAQQFPDLHSELNLSSLELGDSALYFCASSVVGGSNTEAFFGQGTRLTVV.

This clone has at least ten counts. The rearrangement links TRBV7-2 to TRBJ2-7; 7 nucleotides match TRBD2. CDR1 and CDR2 (germline): SGHTA, FQGNSA. The CDR3 contains 14 residues. J gave up 3 bases and V 8 bases, and 10 bases lay outside the gene matches. CDR3 sequence: CASAGGYPRYEQYF. The DNA for the CDR3 is TGTGCCAGCGCCGGGGGGTATCCTCGCTACGAGCAGTACTTC. The full variable domain, with the rest looked up from reference TRBV7-2 and TRBJ2-7, is GAGVSQSPSNKVTEKGKDVELRCDPISGHTALYWYRQSLGQGLEFLIYFQGNSAPDKSGLPSDRFSAERTGGSVSTLTIQRTQQEDSAVYLCASAGGYPRYEQYFGPGTRLTVT.

Many counts were recorded for this clone. J is TRBJ2-1 and V is TRBV5-1; D unclear. The CDR3 covers 15 residues. V lost 2 bases to trimming and J lost 5 bases, with 14 bases between them. Germline-derived CDR1 and CDR2 are SGHRS and YFSETQ. CDR3: CASSLLTAEHNEQFF. CDR3 nucleotides: TGCGCCAGCAGCTTACTCACGGCGGAGCACAATGAGCAGTTCTTC. The full variable domain, its missing parts supplied by reference TRBV5-1 and TRBJ2-1, is KAGVTQTPRYLIKTRGQQVTLSCSPISGHRSVSWYQQTPGQGLQFLFEYFSETQRNKGNFPGRFSGRQFSNSRSEMNVSTLELGDSALYLCASSLLTAEHNEQFFGPGTRLTVL.

This clone showed up many times. V is TRBV7-2 and J is TRBJ2-2; no reliable D call. The CDR3 has 14 residues. V dropped 5 bases and J dropped 4 bases, with 11 bases sitting between them. Germline CDR1 SGHTA, CDR2 FQGNSA. The chain's CDR3 is CASSHLSGTGELFF. In nucleotides, the CDR3 is TGTGCCAGCAGCCACCTCAGTGGCACCGGGGAGCTGTTTTTT.

This clone appeared many times. The chain combines TRBV5-1 with TRBJ1-2; D is uncertain. This CDR3 contains 14 residues. Germline loops: CDR1 SGHRS, CDR2 YFSETQ. Trimming shortened V by 3 bases and J by 6 bases, and 15 bases separated the two germline ends. CDR3 sequence (DNA): TGCGCCAGCAGCTCCCGGGGAGCAACGAATGGCTACACCTTC. Protein: CASSSRGATNGYTF.

This clone has at least ten counts. V is TRBV7-2 and J is TRBJ2-7, with D perhaps TRBD2 (5 bases). The CDR3 runs to 15 residues. Trimming removed 5 bases at V and 3 bases at J, with 17 bases between. Germline lookup yields CDR1 SGHTA and CDR2 FQGNSA. CDR3 protein: CASSPHLGDLYEQYF. The CDR3 DNA reads as TGTGCCAGCAGCCCTCACCTCGGGGATCTCTACGAGCAGTACTTC.

This clone was counted many times. The rearrangement joins TRBV9 to TRBJ2-1, with D unclear. Germline V CDR1 and CDR2: SGDLS, YYNGEE. This CDR3 is 11 amino acids long. V lost 0 bases and J 10 bases, leaving 5 bases between the germline ends. CDR3 loop: CASSVGVEQFF. The CDR3 DNA sequence: TGTGCCAGCAGCGTAGGAGTCGAGCAGTTCTTC.

This clone was observed at least ten times. This chain links TRBV10-3 with TRBJ1-1, with TRBD1 as a possible D gene (5 bases). Between the trimmed V and J ends, which lost 3 bases and 8 bases, there was a span of 22 bases. Germline assignment: CDR1 ENHRY and CDR2 SYGVKD. The CDR3 has 16 residues. The CDR3 DNA reads as TGTGCCATCAGTGACCGCAGGGTTTCGTCTAACTGGGAAGCTTTCTTT. Translating gives CAISDRRVSSNWEAFF.

This clone occurred many times. V and J are TRBV6-5 and TRBJ2-1; 10 bases fit TRBD1. V gave up 7 bases and J gave up 7 bases; unmatched junction bases: 10. This CDR3 comprises 15 residues. Germline V CDR1 and CDR2: MNHEY, SVGAGI. CDR3 DNA: TGTGCCAGCACCCCCGACAGGGGGCGGCGAAATGAGCAGTTCTTC. Its protein is CASTPDRGRRNEQFF.

This clone was recorded many times. V and J are TRBV30 and TRBJ2-2, with D possibly being TRBD1 (6 bases). The germline gives CDR1 GTSNPN, CDR2 SVGIG (reference sequence). The CDR3 is 14 residues long. Trimming removed 3 bases at V and 7 bases at J, with 15 bases between. CDR3 bases: TGTGCCTGGAGCGTAACAGAGGGGGACGGGGAGCTGTTTTTT. Amino acids: CAWSVTEGDGELFF.

In its sample, this clone was seen many times. The V call is TRBV18, the J call TRBJ1-2; D is uncertain. This CDR3 spans 14 amino acids. CDR1 is KGHSH, CDR2 LQKENI, per germline. V was pared by 4 bases and J by 0 bases, with 9 bases between. CDR3 region: CASSLAGANYGYTF. The CDR3 DNA follows: TGTGCCAGCTCACTGGCGGGAGCTAACTATGGCTACACCTTC. Using reference TRBV18 and TRBJ1-2 for the parts outside the CDR3, the full variable domain is NAGVMQNPRHLVRRRGQEARLRCSPMKGHSHVYWYRQLPEEGLKFMVYLQKENIIDESGMPKERFSAEFPKEGPSILRIQQVVRGDSAAYFCASSLAGANYGYTFGSGTRLTVV.

This clone was seen repeatedly, ten times or more. This rearrangement joins TRBV9 to TRBJ1-1, with no clear D. V gave up 5 bases and J gave up 1 base, with 9 bases separating them. This CDR3 has 13 amino acids. Germline V gene data show CDR1 as SGDLS and CDR2 as YYNGEE. The chain's CDR3 is CASSRGGNTEAFF. The CDR3 DNA follows: TGTGCCAGCAGTCGCGGTGGGAACACTGAAGCTTTCTTT.

This clone was counted ten times or more. V is TRBV6-5 and J is TRBJ2-1, with a weak D call TRBD2 (7 bases). Germline V gives CDR1 MNHEY, CDR2 SVGAGI. Trimming cost V 8 bases and J 6 bases, with 11 bases left between them. CDR3 length: 12 amino acids. CDR3 region: CASEGGTNEQFF. DNA for the CDR3: TGTGCCAGCGAGGGGGGGACCAATGAGCAGTTCTTC.

The table lists this clone with many counts. The chain uses TRBV28 and TRBJ1-4; the D gene is possibly TRBD1 (5 bases). V lost 2 bases, J lost 5 bases, and 12 bases lay in between. CDR1 and CDR2 from the germline V gene are MDHEN and SYDVKM. This CDR3 has 15 amino acids. The CDR3 sequence is CASSLHDSWNEKLFF. DNA of the CDR3: TGTGCCAGCAGTTTACATGACAGTTGGAATGAAAAACTGTTTTTT.

This clone has a count of ten or more. V is TRBV28 and J is TRBJ2-7, with 13 bases lining up with TRBD2. The V gene's germline CDR1 is MDHEN and CDR2 SYDVKM. This CDR3 comprises 17 residues. With 0 bases clipped from V and 5 bases from J, the junction kept 7 bases outside the gene matches. This CDR3 reads CASSLWLLAGGWDEQYF. CDR3 sequence (DNA): TGTGCCAGCAGTTTATGGCTACTAGCGGGAGGGTGGGACGAGCAGTACTTC.

There are many counts of this clone. V usage is TRBV27 and J usage is TRBJ2-1; 8 positions match TRBD2. The V gene end was trimmed by 6 bases and the J gene end by 4 bases; junction bases not matched to a gene: 8. This CDR3 is built from 15 residues. Looked up from germline, CDR1 is MNHEY and CDR2 is SMNVEV (reference sequence). As DNA, the CDR3 is TGTGCCAGCAGCATGGTCGCGGGGGGATACAATGAGCAGTTCTTC. Amino acids: CASSMVAGGYNEQFF.

The chain couples TRBV28 to TRBJ1-5; 9 bases are a match to TRBD1. Trimming at V came to 4 bases and at J to 6 bases, leaving 7 bases not matched to a gene. CDR1 and CDR2 from the germline V gene are MDHEN and SYDVKM. This CDR3 is 15 amino acids long. CDR3 in DNA: TGTGCCAGCAGTTCCACCGTGACAGGGGGTCAGCCCCAGCATTTT. This translates into CASSSTVTGGQPQHF.

This clone was counted at least ten times. The J gene is TRBJ2-1, the V gene TRBV6-5; perhaps TRBD1 as D (6 bases). From germline, CDR1 is MNHEY and CDR2 SVGAGI. This CDR3 has 14 residues. Deletions cut 5 bases from V and 0 bases from J, with 8 bases between. The CDR3: CASSNRDSYNEQFF. CDR3 nucleotide sequence: TGTGCCAGCAGTAACAGGGACTCCTACAATGAGCAGTTCTTC.

Many counts were recorded for this clone. The chain combines TRBV19 with TRBJ1-4; a weak D match, TRBD1 (6 bases). The CDR3 contains 14 residues. Germline CDR1 and CDR2: LNHDA and SQIVND (reference sequence). V was pared by 6 bases and J by 6 bases, with 14 bases between. CDR3 loop: CASRLTGTHEKLFF. The CDR3, as DNA: TGTGCCAGTAGACTAACAGGGACCCATGAAAAACTGTTTTTT.

This clone was found many times. An end of the junction differs from the germline gene, which may be a read error. The rearrangement links TRBV7-9 to TRBJ2-7; unclear D gene. CDR3 length: 11 amino acids. Per germline, CDR1 SEHNR and CDR2 FQNEAQ (reference sequence). For the CDR3, the DNA is TGTGCCAGCAGCTTATCCTTCGAGCAGTACTTC. Protein sequence: CASSLSFEQYF. The full variable domain, with the rest looked up from reference TRBV7-9 and TRBJ2-7, is DTGVSQNPRHKITKRGQNVTFRCDPISEHNRLYWYRQTLGQGPEFLTYFQNEAQLEKSRLLSDRFSAERPKGSFSTLEIQRTEQGDSAMYLCASSLSFEQYFGPGTRLTVT.

This clone has ten or more counts. The rearrangement joins TRBV7-2 to TRBJ2-1; a weak D match, TRBD2 (5 bases). Trimming left V 3 bases short and J 0 bases short, with 12 bases between. The CDR3 contains 16 residues. Germline CDR1 SGHTA, CDR2 FQGNSA. The CDR3 sequence: CASSLQRGSSYNEQFF. CDR3 DNA: TGTGCCAGCAGCTTGCAGAGAGGGAGCTCCTACAATGAGCAGTTCTTC.

This clone was counted only a few times. V gene TRBV27 combines with J gene TRBJ2-7; a weak D match, TRBD2 (5 bases). Germline CDR1 and CDR2: MNHEY and SMNVEV (reference sequence). V was trimmed by 2 bases and J by 3 bases, leaving 8 bases between them. This CDR3 comprises 13 residues. The CDR3 DNA reads TGTGCCAGCAGTTTAGGAGGATTCTACGAGCAGTACTTC. It translates to CASSLGGFYEQYF.

The sample holds a few counts of this clone. This chain links TRBV19 with TRBJ2-2, with TRBD2 identical over 8 bases. Germline values: CDR1 LNHDA, CDR2 SQIVND (reference sequence). The CDR3 runs 18 residues. Trimming at V came to 2 bases and at J to 1 base, leaving 9 bases not matched to a gene. The CDR3 is CASSILLPLAGNTGELFF. Here the CDR3 DNA reads TGTGCCAGTAGTATATTACTTCCTCTAGCGGGGAACACCGGGGAGCTGTTTTTT. The variable domain in full, with the rest retrieved from reference TRBV19 and TRBJ2-2, is DGGITQSPKYLFRKEGQNVTLSCEQNLNHDAMYWYRQDPGQGLRLIYYSQIVNDFQKGDIAEGYSVSREKKESFPLTVTSAQKNPTAFYLCASSILLPLAGNTGELFFGEGSRLTVL.

This clone has a count of ten or more. The chain recombines TRBV4-3 with TRBJ2-7, with TRBD2 identical over 7 bases. Trimming cost V 0 bases and J 0 bases; bases outside gene matches: 5. Germline CDR1 LGHNA, CDR2 YSLEER. This CDR3 contains 16 residues. This CDR3 is CASSQDGAGNSYEQYF. DNA of the CDR3: TGCGCCAGCAGCCAAGATGGAGCGGGGAACTCCTACGAGCAGTACTTC.

This clone appeared many times. This chain connects TRBV9 to TRBJ2-3, with 11 bases that match TRBD2. V trimming: 3 bases; J trimming: 8 bases; junction bases outside the gene matches: 14. There are 17 residues in the CDR3. Germline values: CDR1 SGDLS, CDR2 YYNGEE. The CDR3 is CASSAFGVAGGPGTQYF. The CDR3 DNA sequence: TGTGCCAGCAGCGCCTTCGGGGTAGCGGGAGGGCCGGGTACGCAGTATTTT.

There are many counts of this clone. The chain carries TRBV6-1 and TRBJ2-3; D gene uncertain. The CDR3 extends over 17 amino acids. V gave up 3 bases and J gave up 2 bases, with 18 bases separating them. Per the germline V gene, CDR1 is MNHNS and CDR2 is SASEGT. The CDR3 reads CASSDWFVSMVTDTQYF. The CDR3 coding sequence is TGTGCCAGCAGTGATTGGTTCGTTAGTATGGTCACAGATACGCAGTATTTT.